What follows are 13 T cell receptor beta chains derived from one specimen sequenced in a study of blood T cell repertoires in COVID-19 (dated by TCRdb to about 2020). Libraries were constructed by the immunoSEQ multiplex PCR assay. The immuneACCESS repertoire file appears here via TCRdb, limited to in-frame rearrangements. These files lack a portion of the clones; in checked studies, under half of the deficit traces to unresolved V genes, and the cause of the others is not known. This sample is represented by roughly 160,000 clones; 80% of them were singletons. The ten largest make up approximately 3% of the sample. Sequenced material: PBMCs or T cells enriched from blood (not recorded which). Receptor source: a woman aged 60-75 years who had recovered from COVID-19.

The rearrangement links TRBV7-2 to TRBJ1-5; D is ambiguous. Germline lookup yields CDR1 SGHTA and CDR2 FQGNSA. Trimming pared 5 bases from V and 7 bases from J, leaving 12 bases between. This CDR3 contains 13 residues. DNA for the CDR3: TGTGCCAGCAGCCCCAGGATTGACCAGCCCCAGCATTTT. It specifies CASSPRIDQPQHF.

V gene TRBV7-6 combines with J gene TRBJ2-3; 12 nucleotides match TRBD1. Germline trimming cut 10 bases from V and 4 bases from J; bases unmatched to any gene: 9. CDR3 length equals 15 residues. Germline loops: CDR1 SGHVS, CDR2 FNYEAQ. The DNA for the CDR3 is TGTGCCAACAAAGCCGGGACAGGGGGCCCAGATACGCAGTATTTT. Translation gives CANKAGTGGPDTQYF.

The chain couples TRBV11-2 to TRBJ2-5, with 9 bases that match TRBD2. The V gene end was trimmed by 4 bases and the J gene end by 7 bases; junction bases not matched to a gene: 16. Per germline, CDR1 SGHAT and CDR2 FQNNGV. The CDR3 runs 17 residues. CDR3: CASSSSSLAGSFVTQYF. DNA for the CDR3: TGTGCCAGCAGCTCCTCTAGCCTAGCGGGGTCTTTCGTGACCCAGTACTTC.

This clone was recorded a few times. J is TRBJ2-1 and V is TRBV12-5, with 8 bases lining up with TRBD1. The CDR3 spans 14 residues. V dropped 4 bases and J dropped 6; count of bases not matched to a gene: 5. From germline, CDR1 is LGHNT and CDR2 FRNRAP. In nucleotides, the CDR3 is TGTGCTAGTGGTTCAGGACAGGGATTCAATGAGCAGTTCTTC. It codes for CASGSGQGFNEQFF.

The chain recombines TRBV12-3 or TRBV12-4 with TRBJ1-1; a possible D gene is TRBD1 (5 bases). V was shortened by 5 bases and J by 1 base, with 8 bases between the two germline ends. CDR3 length equals 13 residues. DNA of the CDR3: TGTGCCAGCAGTCATCAGGGGAACACTGAAGCTTTCTTT. This encodes CASSHQGNTEAFF.

The rearrangement uses TRBV19 and TRBJ2-1; D may be TRBD2 (5 bases). V lost 5 bases and J lost 4, with 21 bases in between. CDR1 and CDR2 (germline): LNHDA, SQIVND (reference sequence). CDR3 size: 17 residues. The CDR3 reads CASSHEGSAAFYNEQFF. The CDR3 DNA reads TGTGCCAGTAGTCACGAGGGATCCGCGGCTTTTTACAATGAGCAGTTCTTC.

Points on this clone: The sample has other DNA sequences that encode this CDR3 too. The rearrangement joins TRBV15 to TRBJ1-2; TRBD1 matches at 9 bases. Germline-derived CDR1 and CDR2 are LNHNV and YYDKDF (reference sequence). The CDR3 has 15 residues. V shed 3 bases, J shed 5 bases, and the junction held 7 bases outside the gene matches. The CDR3 DNA sequence: TGTGCCACCAGCAGGGACGGGACAGGGATATATGGCTACACCTTC. Its translation is CATSRDGTGIYGYTF.

The rearrangement joins TRBV2 to TRBJ2-1; 8 bases line up with TRBD2. Germline V gene lookup returns CDR1 SNHLY and CDR2 FYNNEI. This CDR3 is built from 13 residues. The junction had 8 bases not matched to a gene; V was cut back by 7 bases and J by 9 bases. CDR3 sequence (DNA): TGTGCCAGCAAACGGGGGGGGCCCTCTGAGCAGTTCTTC. It yields the protein CASKRGGPSEQFF.

The chain carries TRBV2 and TRBJ1-3, with D unresolved. This CDR3 has 14 residues. Per germline, CDR1 SNHLY and CDR2 FYNNEI. V dropped 2 bases and J dropped 8 bases, with 13 bases sitting between them. In DNA form, the CDR3 reads TGTGCCAGCAGTGAACCGGGTGGCGTGGACACCATATATTTT. Translated, it gives CASSEPGGVDTIYF.

The chain joins TRBV14 to TRBJ2-1, with TRBD1 as a possible D gene (5 bases). CDR1 and CDR2 from the germline V gene are SGHDN and FVKESK. V gave up 0 bases and J gave up 2 bases, with 17 bases separating them. The CDR3 totals 18 residues. The CDR3 loop is CASSQESPTVTTYNEQFF. In DNA, the CDR3 is TGTGCCAGCAGCCAAGAGTCTCCGACAGTTACTACCTACAATGAGCAGTTCTTC.

The chain links TRBV2 to TRBJ1-4, with TRBD1 matching 10 bases. From germline, CDR1 is SNHLY and CDR2 FYNNEI. The V segment lost 8 bases and the J segment 7 bases; nucleotides outside the gene matches: 4. There are 13 residues in the CDR3. The CDR3 nucleotides read TGTGCCAGCGACCGGGACAGGGGTGAAAAACTGTTTTTT. Translating it yields CASDRDRGEKLFF.

CDR3 loop: CASSEFWGSGMNTEAFF. The CDR3 DNA reads TGTGCCAGCAGTGAATTCTGGGGATCAGGGATGAACACTGAAGCTTTCTTT. The chain has TRBV6-1 and TRBJ1-1; the D gene is possibly TRBD1 (5 bases). This CDR3 region has 17 residues. Germline assignment: CDR1 MNHNS and CDR2 SASEGT. The germline V and J ends were trimmed by 2 bases and 0 bases, with 16 bases remaining between them.

This rearrangement joins TRBV4-1 to TRBJ1-4; maybe TRBD1 (6 bases). The CDR3 covers 14 residues. V was shortened by 0 bases and J by 8 bases, with 10 bases between the two germline ends. Germline CDR1 reads MGHRA; CDR2 reads YSYEKL. The CDR3 loop is CASSQEHTGEKLFF. CDR3 in DNA: TGCGCCAGCAGCCAAGAGCACACAGGGGAAAAACTGTTTTTT.